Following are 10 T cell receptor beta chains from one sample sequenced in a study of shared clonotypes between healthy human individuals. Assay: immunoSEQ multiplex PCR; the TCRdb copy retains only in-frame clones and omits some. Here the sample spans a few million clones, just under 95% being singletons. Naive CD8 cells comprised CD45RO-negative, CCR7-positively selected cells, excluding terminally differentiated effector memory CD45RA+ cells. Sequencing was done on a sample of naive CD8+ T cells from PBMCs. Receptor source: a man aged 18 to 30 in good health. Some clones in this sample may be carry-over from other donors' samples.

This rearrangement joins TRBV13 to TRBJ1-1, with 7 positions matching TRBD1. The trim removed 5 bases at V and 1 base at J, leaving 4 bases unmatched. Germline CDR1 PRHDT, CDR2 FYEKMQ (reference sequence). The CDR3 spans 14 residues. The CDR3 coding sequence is TGTGCCAGCAGCGTTGGGACAGCGAACACTGAAGCTTTCTTT. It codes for CASSVGTANTEAFF.

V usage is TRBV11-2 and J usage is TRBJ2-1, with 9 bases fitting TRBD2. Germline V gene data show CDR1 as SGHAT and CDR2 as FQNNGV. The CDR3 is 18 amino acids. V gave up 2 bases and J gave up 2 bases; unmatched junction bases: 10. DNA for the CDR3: TGTGCCAGCAGCTTATACCCTCGGACTAGCGACCCCTACAATGAGCAGTTCTTC. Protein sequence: CASSLYPRTSDPYNEQFF.

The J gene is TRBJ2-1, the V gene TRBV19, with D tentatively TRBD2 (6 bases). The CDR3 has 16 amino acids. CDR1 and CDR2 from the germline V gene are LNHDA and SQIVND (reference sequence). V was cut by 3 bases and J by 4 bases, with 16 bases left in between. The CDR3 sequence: CASSIEWEDPYNEQFF. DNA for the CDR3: TGTGCCAGTAGTATTGAGTGGGAGGATCCGTACAATGAGCAGTTCTTC.

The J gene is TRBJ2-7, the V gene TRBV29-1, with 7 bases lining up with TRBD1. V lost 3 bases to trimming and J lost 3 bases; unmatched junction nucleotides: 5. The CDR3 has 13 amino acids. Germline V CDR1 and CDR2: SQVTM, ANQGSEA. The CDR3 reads CSVDAGTDYEQYF. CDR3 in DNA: TGCAGCGTTGATGCCGGGACAGACTACGAGCAGTACTTC.

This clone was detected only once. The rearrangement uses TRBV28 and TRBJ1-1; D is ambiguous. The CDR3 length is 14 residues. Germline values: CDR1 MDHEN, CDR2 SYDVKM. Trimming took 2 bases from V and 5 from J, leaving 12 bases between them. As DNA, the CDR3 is TGTGCCAGCAGTTTAGGGGTTTTTAGGACTGAAGCTTTCTTT. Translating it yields CASSLGVFRTEAFF. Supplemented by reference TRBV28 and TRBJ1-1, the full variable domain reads DVKVTQSSRYLVKRTGEKVFLECVQDMDHENMFWYRQDPGLGLRLIYFSYDVKMKEKGDIPEGYSVSREKKERFSLILESASTNQTSMYLCASSLGVFRTEAFFGQGTRLTVV.

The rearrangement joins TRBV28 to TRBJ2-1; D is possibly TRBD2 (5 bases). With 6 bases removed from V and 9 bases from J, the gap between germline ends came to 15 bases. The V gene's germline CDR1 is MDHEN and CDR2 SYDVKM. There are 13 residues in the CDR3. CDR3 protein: CASSWGSVGEQFF. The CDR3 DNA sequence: TGTGCCAGCAGCTGGGGTAGCGTCGGTGAGCAGTTCTTC.

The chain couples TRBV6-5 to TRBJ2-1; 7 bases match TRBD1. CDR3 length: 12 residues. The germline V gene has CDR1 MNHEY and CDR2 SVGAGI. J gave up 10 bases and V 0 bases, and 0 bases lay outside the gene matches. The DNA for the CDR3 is TGTGCCAGCAGTTACTCGGGACAGGAGCAGTTCTTC. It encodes CASSYSGQEQFF.

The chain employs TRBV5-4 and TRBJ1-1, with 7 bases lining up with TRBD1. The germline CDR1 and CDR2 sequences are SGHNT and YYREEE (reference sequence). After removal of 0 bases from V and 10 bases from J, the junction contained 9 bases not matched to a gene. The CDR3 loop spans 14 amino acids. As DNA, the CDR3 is TGTGCCAGCAGCTTGGGTGCGGGACAGCCACTAGCTTTCTTT. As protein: CASSLGAGQPLAFF.

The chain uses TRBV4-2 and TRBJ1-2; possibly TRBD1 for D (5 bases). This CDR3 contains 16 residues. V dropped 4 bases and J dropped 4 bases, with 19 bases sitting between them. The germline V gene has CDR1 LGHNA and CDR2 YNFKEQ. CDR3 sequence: CASSPTLGDQLYGYTF. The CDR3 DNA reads TGTGCCAGCAGCCCCACGTTGGGGGACCAACTCTATGGCTACACCTTC.

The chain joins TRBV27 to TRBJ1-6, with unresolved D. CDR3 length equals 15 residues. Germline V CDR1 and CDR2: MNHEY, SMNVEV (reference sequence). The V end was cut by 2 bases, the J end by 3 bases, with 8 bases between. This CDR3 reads CASSLDGRYNSPLHF. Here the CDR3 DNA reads TGTGCCAGCAGTTTAGACGGACGCTATAATTCACCCCTCCACTTT.